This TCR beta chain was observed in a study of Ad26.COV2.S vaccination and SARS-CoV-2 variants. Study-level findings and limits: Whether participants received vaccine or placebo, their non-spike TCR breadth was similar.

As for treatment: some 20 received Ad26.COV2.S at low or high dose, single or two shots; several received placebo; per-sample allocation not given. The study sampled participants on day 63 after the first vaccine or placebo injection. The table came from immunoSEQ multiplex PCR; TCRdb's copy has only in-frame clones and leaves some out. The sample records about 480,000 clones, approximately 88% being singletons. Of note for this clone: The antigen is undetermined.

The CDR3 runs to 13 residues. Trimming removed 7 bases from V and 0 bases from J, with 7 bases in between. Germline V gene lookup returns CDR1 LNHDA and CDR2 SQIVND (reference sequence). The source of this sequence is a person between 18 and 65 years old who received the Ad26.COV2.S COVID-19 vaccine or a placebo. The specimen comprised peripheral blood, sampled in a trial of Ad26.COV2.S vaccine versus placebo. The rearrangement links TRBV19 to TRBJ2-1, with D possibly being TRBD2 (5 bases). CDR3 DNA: TGTGCCAGTAAAAGCGGCTCCTACAATGAGCAGTTCTTC. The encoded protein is CASKSGSYNEQFF. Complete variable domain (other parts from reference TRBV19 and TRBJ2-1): DGGITQSPKYLFRKEGQNVTLSCEQNLNHDAMYWYRQDPGQGLRLIYYSQIVNDFQKGDIAEGYSVSREKKESFPLTVTSAQKNPTAFYLCASKSGSYNEQFFGPGTRLTVL.